Listed below are T cell receptor beta chains from one sample, sequenced in a study of cytomegalovirus exposure and HLA in healthy donors. This table comes from immunoSEQ multiplex PCR, and its TCRdb copy is limited to in-frame clones, with some not included. The sample holds about 140,000 clones, around 63% seen once. The specimen sequenced was PBMCs. These receptors were taken from a human donor in good health. CDR3s include the opening cysteine and the closing phenylalanine or tryptophan. Clone size, where shown, is once, few, many, or a class for clones that have expanded.

>TRBV7-9|-
CASSSVTSGDTQYF
>TRBV27|-
CASKAGGDLGEQYF
>TRBV29-1|-
CSVRGGPRGGEQFF
>TRBV6-5|once
CASSYSAGGEYEQYF
>TRBV6-6|once
CASSSDRAQFF
>TRBV10-3|few
CAISGSGTSTSRDTQYF
>TRBV11-3|-
CASSLASYNEQFF
>TRBV19|few
CASSTLQGSSGNTIYF
>TRBV2|-
CASSGSGTYNEQFF
>TRBV19|-
CASSIDPAWPQGGTYNEQFF
>TRBV25-1|-
CASTSSWGVASQETQYF
>TRBV5-6|-
CASIPTGSKLEQFF
>TRBV21-1|-
CASSKSFNKLRIEQYF
>TRBV5-4|-
CASRLTGTGRLNTEAFF
>TRBV4-2|-
CASSQDRGTYNEQFF
>TRBV5-1|-
CASSMQDREVDEQYF
>TRBV28|-
CASSRNNEQFF